This passage covers 24 T cell receptor beta chains from one sample sequenced in a study of shared clonotypes between healthy human individuals. Naive CD8 cells comprised CD45RO-negative, CCR7-positively selected cells, excluding terminally differentiated effector memory CD45RA+ cells. Repertoires were generated with immunoSEQ multiplex PCR, while TCRdb's copy carries only in-frame clones and drops some. Here the sample spans some 2.1 million clones, about 93% being singletons. Sequencing used naive CD8+ T cells from PBMCs. The source of these receptors is a man in his late teens or twenties in good health. Some clones in this sample may be carry-over from other donors' samples.

The V and J genes are TRBV7-9 and TRBJ2-7; perhaps TRBD1 as D (6 bases). The CDR3 is 12 amino acids. Trimming stripped 4 bases from V and 5 bases from J, with 9 bases between. The V gene's germline CDR1 is SEHNR and CDR2 FQNEAQ (reference sequence). The CDR3: CASSYRAHEQYF. The CDR3 DNA reads as TGTGCCAGCAGCTACAGGGCCCACGAGCAGTACTTC.

V usage is TRBV5-6 and J usage is TRBJ2-7; 8 bases align to TRBD2. The germline V gene has CDR1 SGHDT and CDR2 YYEEEE. The CDR3 has 15 amino acids. V lost 0 bases, J lost 1 base, and 3 bases stayed unmatched. This CDR3 reads CASSLVAGGSYEQYF. DNA of the CDR3: TGTGCCAGCAGCTTGGTTGCGGGAGGATCCTACGAGCAGTACTTC.

This clone was recorded once. The rearrangement links TRBV10-3 to TRBJ1-2, with 10 bases aligning to TRBD1. V shed 9 bases and J 6 bases; nucleotides not matched to a gene: 4. The CDR3 extends over 12 amino acids. Per the germline V gene, CDR1 is ENHRY and CDR2 is SYGVKD. Here the CDR3 DNA reads TGTGCCATTTGGACAGGGGGAGATGGCTACACCTTC. Encoded protein: CAIWTGGDGYTF.

The V and J genes are TRBV5-1 and TRBJ1-1; 7 bases fit TRBD1. Germline values: CDR1 SGHRS, CDR2 YFSETQ. V gave up 4 bases and J gave up 3 bases; unmatched junction bases: 12. The CDR3 runs 16 residues. The DNA of the CDR3 is TGCGCCAGCAGCCACCGACAGGGACTTTTGGACACTGAAGCTTTCTTT. It is translated as CASSHRQGLLDTEAFF.

The J gene is TRBJ2-7, the V gene TRBV30, with unresolved D. Per the germline V gene, CDR1 is GTSNPN and CDR2 is SVGIG (reference sequence). With 2 bases removed from V and 5 bases from J, the gap between germline ends came to 13 bases. This CDR3 has 13 residues. The CDR3 loop is CAWSHSLGHEQYF. CDR3 DNA: TGTGCCTGGAGTCACTCTCTTGGGCACGAGCAGTACTTC.

The chain carries TRBV27 and TRBJ2-7, with a weak D call TRBD2 (6 bases). Germline assignment: CDR1 MNHEY and CDR2 SMNVEV (reference sequence). The CDR3 extends over 16 amino acids. V was pared by 6 bases and J by 1 base, with 19 bases between. The CDR3 sequence is CASSPSVGLASYEQYF. Here the CDR3 DNA reads TGTGCCAGCAGCCCCTCAGTCGGGCTAGCGTCCTACGAGCAGTACTTC.

The rearrangement joins TRBV5-4 to TRBJ2-6; no reliable D call. V lost 2 bases and J 1 base, leaving 13 bases between the germline ends. CDR1 and CDR2 from the germline V gene are SGHNT and YYREEE (reference sequence). The CDR3 is 17 amino acids. Here the CDR3 reads CASSFRLVPSGANVLTF. The CDR3 region has the DNA TGTGCCAGCAGCTTTAGGCTAGTCCCATCTGGGGCCAACGTCCTGACTTTC.

This clone was observed a single time. The chain couples TRBV28 to TRBJ2-7; 12 nucleotides line up with TRBD2. The germline V gene encodes CDR1 MDHEN and CDR2 SYDVKM. The CDR3 consists of 17 residues. V lost 6 bases, J lost 0 bases, and 9 bases stayed unmatched. DNA for the CDR3: TGTGCCAGCAGCACCGGGACTAGCGGGTTGGGCTCCTACGAGCAGTACTTC. It codes for CASSTGTSGLGSYEQYF.

The chain recombines TRBV7-9 with TRBJ1-3, with no clear D. Germline assignment: CDR1 SEHNR and CDR2 FQNEAQ (reference sequence). The CDR3 is 15 amino acids. The V gene lost 3 bases and the J gene lost 0 bases, with 9 bases spanning the gap. The CDR3 DNA is TGTGCCAGCAGCTTTTTAAGCCTCTCTGGAAACACCATATATTTT. Protein: CASSFLSLSGNTIYF.

In its sample, this clone was seen once. Written as DNA, the CDR3 is TGTGCCAGCTCGGGGCGGGGTCTGGATACGCAGTATTTT. Translating gives CASSGRGLDTQYF. The chain recombines TRBV28 with TRBJ2-3, with D possibly matching TRBD2 (6 bases). V was cut by 8 bases and J by 6 bases, with 15 bases left in between. The CDR3 is 13 amino acids. In germline, CDR1 is MDHEN, CDR2 SYDVKM. Complete variable domain (other parts from reference TRBV28 and TRBJ2-3): DVKVTQSSRYLVKRTGEKVFLECVQDMDHENMFWYRQDPGLGLRLIYFSYDVKMKEKGDIPEGYSVSREKKERFSLILESASTNQTSMYLCASSGRGLDTQYFGPGTRLTVL.

The chain uses TRBV4-1 and TRBJ2-7; 11 bases are shared with TRBD1. J was trimmed by 1 base and V by 5 bases; bases with no gene match: 10. The CDR3 is 17 amino acids. Germline values: CDR1 MGHRA, CDR2 YSYEKL. The DNA of the CDR3 is TGCGCCAGCAGCTTACTGGACAGGGGGCGCGAGTCCTACGAGCAGTACTTC. Translated, it gives CASSLLDRGRESYEQYF.

This clone was counted at least ten times. J is TRBJ2-1 and V is TRBV6-5, with D unresolved. The V and J ends lost 4 bases and 3 bases respectively, with 16 bases between them. CDR1 and CDR2 from the germline V gene are MNHEY and SVGAGI. This CDR3 has 16 amino acids. The CDR3 reads CASSSQPWGFYNEQFF. The CDR3 DNA sequence: TGTGCCAGCAGTTCCCAACCCTGGGGATTCTACAATGAGCAGTTCTTC.

This sequence joins TRBV27 and TRBJ1-5, with TRBD1 identical over 9 bases. CDR1 is MNHEY, CDR2 SMNVEV, per germline (reference sequence). With V trimmed by 5 bases and J by 3 bases, 5 bases remained unmatched. The CDR3 consists of 15 residues. The CDR3 loop reads CASSVQGAVNQPQHF. CDR3 in DNA: TGTGCCAGCAGTGTACAGGGGGCTGTCAATCAGCCCCAGCATTTT.

V and J are TRBV29-1 and TRBJ2-3, with 7 bases fitting TRBD2. Germline CDR1 and CDR2: SQVTM and ANQGSEA. The CDR3 spans 14 residues. J was trimmed by 1 base and V by 6 bases; bases with no gene match: 7. CDR3 region: CSVNRGDRTDTQYF. In DNA, the CDR3 is TGCAGCGTCAACCGGGGGGACCGCACAGATACGCAGTATTTT.

The chain recombines TRBV6-5 with TRBJ1-4, with a weak D call TRBD1 (5 bases). The CDR3 runs 15 residues. CDR1 is MNHEY, CDR2 SVGAGI, per germline. The germline V and J ends were trimmed by 5 bases and 5 bases, with 15 bases remaining between them. CDR3 loop: CASSPDGGDNEKLFF. Here the CDR3 DNA reads TGTGCCAGCAGTCCCGACGGGGGGGACAATGAAAAACTGTTTTTT.

The rearrangement uses TRBV30 and TRBJ1-5; 8 bases map to TRBD1. Germline V gene sequence: CDR1 GTSNPN, CDR2 SVGIG (reference sequence). The CDR3 covers 13 residues. Trimming cost V 1 base and J 7 bases; bases outside gene matches: 3. Here the CDR3 DNA reads TGTGCCTGGAGTGGGACAGGGTTACAGCCCCAGCATTTT. Its translation is CAWSGTGLQPQHF.

The rearrangement joins TRBV27 to TRBJ2-7; no clear D gene. Germline CDR1 is MNHEY and CDR2 is SMNVEV (reference sequence). V lost 3 bases and J lost 6, with 9 bases in between. The CDR3 sequence is 12 residues long. The DNA of the CDR3 is TGTGCCAGCAGTTTCAGCTCAGGCGAGCAGTACTTC. Translation gives CASSFSSGEQYF.

The rearrangement uses TRBV27 and TRBJ2-7, with TRBD2 matching 9 bases. Germline CDR1 reads MNHEY; CDR2 reads SMNVEV (reference sequence). This CDR3 has 16 residues. Trimming cost V 4 bases and J 6 bases; bases outside gene matches: 13. The CDR3 region is CASSSLWVAGVVEQYF. Written as DNA, the CDR3 is TGTGCCAGCAGTTCCCTGTGGGTAGCGGGAGTCGTCGAGCAGTACTTC.

V gene TRBV13 combines with J gene TRBJ2-7; D might be TRBD1 (5 bases). Trimming removed 6 bases from V and 1 base from J, with 22 bases in between. The CDR3 loop spans 17 amino acids. CDR1 PRHDT and CDR2 FYEKMQ come from the germline V gene (reference sequence). The DNA for the CDR3 is TGTGCCAGCAGTTCAAGGGGCATGGGCCTTAGGTCCTACGAGCAGTACTTC. Translating gives CASSSRGMGLRSYEQYF. The whole variable domain, filled in from reference TRBV13 and TRBJ2-7, reads AAGVIQSPRHLIKEKRETATLKCYPIPRHDTVYWYQQGPGQDPQFLISFYEKMQSDKGSIPDRFSAQQFSDYHSELNMSSLELGDSALYFCASSSRGMGLRSYEQYFGPGTRLTVT.

V gene TRBV7-9 combines with J gene TRBJ1-2; D perhaps matches TRBD1 (5 bases). Germline values: CDR1 SEHNR, CDR2 FQNEAQ (reference sequence). V was cut by 3 bases and J by 8 bases, with 13 bases left in between. The CDR3 runs 13 residues. The CDR3 loop is CASSLGPARGYTF. Written as DNA, the CDR3 is TGTGCCAGCAGCTTGGGACCCGCAAGGGGCTACACCTTC.

V and J are TRBV29-1 and TRBJ2-7, with unresolved D. V lost 7 bases and J lost 2, with 18 bases in between. The germline V gene encodes CDR1 SQVTM and CDR2 ANQGSEA. The CDR3 is 14 amino acids. The CDR3 coding sequence is TGCAGCGCCGGAACCTCCGGCAATCCCTACGAGCAGTACTTC. Its translation: CSAGTSGNPYEQYF.

The V and J genes are TRBV6-1 and TRBJ1-5, with TRBD1 matching 9 bases. The ends lost 8 bases at V and 3 bases at J; junction bases unmatched: 5. Germline CDR1 reads MNHNS; CDR2 reads SASEGT. This CDR3 is 14 amino acids long. The CDR3 region is CASGGQGINQPQHF. The CDR3 nucleotides are TGTGCCAGCGGGGGACAGGGTATCAATCAGCCCCAGCATTTT.

The CDR3 loop reads CASSYQGLNSPLHF. CDR3 DNA: TGTGCCAGCAGCTACCAGGGCTTGAATTCACCCCTCCACTTT. The V gene is TRBV27, the J gene TRBJ1-6, with D possibly being TRBD1 (5 bases). In germline, CDR1 is MNHEY, CDR2 SMNVEV (reference sequence). Trimming took 6 bases from V and 7 from J, leaving 13 bases between them. The CDR3 is 14 residues long.

This clone was seen only once. The chain has TRBV6-5 and TRBJ2-7, with 8 bases identical to TRBD1. Per germline, CDR1 MNHEY and CDR2 SVGAGI. The V gene end was trimmed by 6 bases and the J gene end by 6 bases; junction bases not matched to a gene: 7. The CDR3 length is 13 residues. This CDR3 reads CASSLQGAGEQYF. CDR3 nucleotides: TGTGCCAGCAGCCTCCAGGGGGCGGGCGAGCAGTACTTC.